A single T cell receptor beta chain is shown here with its context. The sample originates from a study of control samples from healthy donors and cancer patients. Measured with immunoSEQ multiplex PCR; TCRdb has only the in-frame clones, and not every one. The sample lists about 150,000 clones; around 95% were seen once. V gave up 6 bases and J gave up 1 base, with 13 bases separating them. Germline-derived CDR1 and CDR2 are WSHSY and SAAADI. The CDR3 has 15 amino acids. This clonotype was obtained from a man aged 35 to 55 in good health. This chain links TRBV10-2 with TRBJ1-5, with D possibly being TRBD1 (6 bases). Sequenced material: blood. The CDR3 DNA reads as TGCGCCAGCAGAGTAGACAGGTCCAGCAATCAGCCCCAGCATTTT. This encodes CASRVDRSSNQPQHF.